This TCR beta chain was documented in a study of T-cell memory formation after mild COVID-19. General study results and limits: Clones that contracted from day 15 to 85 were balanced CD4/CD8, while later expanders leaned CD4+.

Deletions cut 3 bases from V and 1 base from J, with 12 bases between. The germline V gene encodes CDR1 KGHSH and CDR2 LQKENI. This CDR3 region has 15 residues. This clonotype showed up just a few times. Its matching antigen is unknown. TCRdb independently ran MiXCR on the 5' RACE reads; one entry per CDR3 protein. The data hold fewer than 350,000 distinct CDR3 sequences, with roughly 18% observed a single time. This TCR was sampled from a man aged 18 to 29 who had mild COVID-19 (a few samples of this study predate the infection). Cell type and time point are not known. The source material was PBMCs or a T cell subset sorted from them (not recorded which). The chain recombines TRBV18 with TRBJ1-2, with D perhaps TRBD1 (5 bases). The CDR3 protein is CASSPGTLVNYGYTF. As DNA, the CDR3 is TGTGCCAGCTCACCGGGGACGTTGGTTAACTATGGCTACACCTTC.